This is a list of T cell receptor beta chains from one sample in a study of CD8 T cells in Susac syndrome. TCRdb itself ran the immunoSEQ multiplex PCR reads through MiXCR, one entry per CDR3 protein. The table has more than 85,000 distinct CDR3 sequences, just under 95% seen once; the top ten hold roughly 0.3%. Sequencing was performed on CD4+ T cells from PBMCs. The receptors originated from a human donor with Susac syndrome. Each CDR3 is given with its conserved first and last residue. D genes are given only for firm matches. Only some rows state a clone size, as once, few, many or a class for expanded clones.

CDR3nt	CDR3aa	v_gene	j_gene	abundance	d_gene
TGTGCCTGGAGCTACAGGAAGAACACTGAAGCTTTCTTT	CAWSYRKNTEAFF	TRBV30	TRBJ1-1	NA	NA
TGTGCCAGCAGTCCTACTAGCGGGGCTAAGAGCACAGATACGCAGTATTTT	CASSPTSGAKSTDTQYF	TRBV28	TRBJ2-3	NA	TRBD2
TGTGCCAGCAGTGAGCAATACTTCTCCTACAATGAGCAGTTCTTC	CASSEQYFSYNEQFF	TRBV2	TRBJ2-1	NA	NA
TGTGCCAGTAGTCAGCGGACAGGGAACACCGGGGAGCTGTTTTTT	CASSQRTGNTGELFF	TRBV19	TRBJ2-2	NA	TRBD1
TGCAGTGCTAGAGATAATCGCGGGGGCAATCAGCCCCAGCATTTT	CSARDNRGGNQPQHF	TRBV20-1	TRBJ1-5	NA	NA
TGCGCCAGCAGCCTTTGTTCCTACGAGCAGTACTTC	CASSLCSYEQYF	TRBV23-1	TRBJ2-7	once	NA
TGTGCCAGCAGTCTCTCGACAGGGTATGGAGCTTTCTTT	CASSLSTGYGAFF	TRBV12-3/TRBV12-4	TRBJ1-1	NA	TRBD1
TGTGCCAGCAGCGTAGGGGACAGGGGGCGAGACACTGAAGCTTTCTTT	CASSVGDRGRDTEAFF	TRBV9	TRBJ1-1	NA	TRBD1
TGTGCCAGCAGCCAAGAGAAAGGACTAGTTGTCCCTGGGGAGCAGTTCTTC	CASSQEKGLVVPGEQFF	TRBV3-1	TRBJ2-1	NA	TRBD2
TGTGCCAGCAGGACCCACTTGTCCGGACGGAACACCGGGGAGCTGTTTTTT	CASRTHLSGRNTGELFF	TRBV5-4	TRBJ2-2	NA	NA
TGCGCCAGCAGCTTGGAAGGGGCTGTCGATGGCTACACCTTC	CASSLEGAVDGYTF	TRBV5-1	TRBJ1-2	NA	NA
TGTGCCTGGAGGCCATTCCGGGACGGCTATGGCTACACCTTC	CAWRPFRDGYGYTF	TRBV30	TRBJ1-2	NA	NA
TGTGCCAGCAGTTACGGGGTCGGCTACACCTTC	CASSYGVGYTF	TRBV28	TRBJ1-2	NA	NA
TGTGCCAGCAGTTGGGACAGATACTACGAGCAGTACTTC	CASSWDRYYEQYF	TRBV6-6	TRBJ2-7	NA	TRBD1
TGCAGTGCAAAGCGGGGGGCTAAGGGGGAGCAGTACTTC	CSAKRGAKGEQYF	TRBV20-1	TRBJ2-7	NA	TRBD2
TGCAGTTCGTCAGGGGCGCAAGAGACCCAGTACTTC	CSSSGAQETQYF	TRBV20-1	TRBJ2-5	NA	NA
TGTGCCAGCAGCTTAAATTTCCGTGTAGATACGCAGTATTTT	CASSLNFRVDTQYF	TRBV7-8	TRBJ2-3	once	NA
TGCAGCGTTGAAGAGTGGGCTAACTATGGCTACACCTTC	CSVEEWANYGYTF	TRBV29-1	TRBJ1-2	NA	NA
TGCGCCAGCAGCCAAGATGTATTGGGTTTTACAGATACGCAGTATTTT	CASSQDVLGFTDTQYF	TRBV4-3	TRBJ2-3	NA	NA
TGTGCCAGCAGCTCCCTCTCCTCATCAGATACGCAGTATTTT	CASSSLSSSDTQYF	TRBV11-3	TRBJ2-3	NA	NA
TGTGCCAGCAGCCAAGATTTAGGCCCGCTCCAGCCCCAGCATTTT	CASSQDLGPLQPQHF	TRBV3-1	TRBJ1-5	NA	NA
TGTGCCAGCAGTCCTCTGATCCCAGACAGGGGCTCCTACAATGAGCAGTTCTTC	CASSPLIPDRGSYNEQFF	TRBV28	TRBJ2-1	NA	TRBD1
TGTGCCAGCAGCCTTAGCTCCTATAATTCACCCCTCCCTTTT	CASSLSSYNSPLPF	TRBV12-3/TRBV12-4	TRBJ1-6	NA	NA
TGTGCCGGAAGAGCAACTAATGAAAAACTGTTTTTT	CAGRATNEKLFF	TRBV5-4	TRBJ1-4	NA	NA
TGCAGCGATGCAGGGGCTGGGACTGAAGCTTTCTTT	CSDAGAGTEAFF	TRBV29-1	TRBJ1-1	NA	NA
TGTGCCAGCAGCTTAAGGCAGGGTGACGAGCAGTACTTC	CASSLRQGDEQYF	TRBV13	TRBJ2-7	NA	NA
TGTGCCAGCAGCCAAGAGTCCGGGCCCTATGGCTACACCTTC	CASSQESGPYGYTF	TRBV3-1	TRBJ1-2	NA	NA
TGCAGCCCCTGGACAGGGGGCGGTCAGCCCCAGCATTTT	CSPWTGGGQPQHF	TRBV29-1	TRBJ1-5	NA	TRBD1
TGTGCCTGGAGTCGGGCGCCAGATACGCAGTATTTT	CAWSRAPDTQYF	TRBV30	TRBJ2-3	NA	NA
TGTGCCTGGAGTGGAGGGGGCGCCTTCTCTGAGCAGTACTTC	CAWSGGGAFSEQYF	TRBV30	TRBJ2-7	NA	TRBD1
TGTGCCTGGAGGTTGACAGGGGGCGCGAACGAGCAGTACTTC	CAWRLTGGANEQYF	TRBV30	TRBJ2-7	NA	TRBD1
TGCGCCAGCAGCCAAGATCGAGGAGGGGGGGCCGGCTACACCTTC	CASSQDRGGGAGYTF	TRBV4-3	TRBJ1-2	NA	NA
TGCGCCAGCAGCTTGGACCCTAGTCGGGAGACCCAGTACTTC	CASSLDPSRETQYF	TRBV5-1	TRBJ2-5	NA	NA
TGTGCCAGCAGCCCCCAAGGATCAACTAATGAAAAACTGTTTTTT	CASSPQGSTNEKLFF	TRBV9	TRBJ1-4	NA	NA
TGTGCAAGTCGCTTAGCGGGTAACAGGGGGTTGAAGAGCAATCAGCCCCAGCATTTT	CASRLAGNRGLKSNQPQHF	TRBV12-2	TRBJ1-5	NA	NA
TGCGCCAGCAGCCATCGCGGCGAGGGTCGGGGAACCGGGGAGCTGTTTTTT	CASSHRGEGRGTGELFF	TRBV5-1	TRBJ2-2	NA	NA
TGTGCTAGTGCCTCCGGACTGGGGCAAGAGACCCAGTACTTC	CASASGLGQETQYF	TRBV12-5	TRBJ2-5	once	NA
TGTGCCAGCAGCGTAGTGGACAGTGGGAACACTGAAGCTTTCTTT	CASSVVDSGNTEAFF	TRBV9	TRBJ1-1	NA	NA
TGTGCCAGCAGCTACAGGGGGAACTACGAGCAGTACTTC	CASSYRGNYEQYF	TRBV7-8	TRBJ2-7	NA	TRBD1
TGTGCCAGCAGCCAAGGACAGCAACGATACAATGAGCAGTTCTTC	CASSQGQQRYNEQFF	TRBV9	TRBJ2-1	NA	NA
TGTGCCAGCAGCCCGGGACAGGGAAAGGGCTACACCTTC	CASSPGQGKGYTF	TRBV3-1	TRBJ1-2	NA	TRBD1
TGTGCCAGCAGCCAAGATCCAGATGAGCAGTTCTTC	CASSQDPDEQFF	TRBV4-2	TRBJ2-1	NA	NA
TGTGCCAGCAGTTACAGCTATAATTCACCCCTCCACTTT	CASSYSYNSPLHF	TRBV6-6	TRBJ1-6	NA	NA
TGTGCCAGCTCCTCGGTCGGGGAGACCCAGTACTTC	CASSSVGETQYF	TRBV12-3/TRBV12-4	TRBJ2-5	once	NA
TGCGCCAGCAGCGACGCGGGGGATGGCGGAAACTATGGCTACACCTTC	CASSDAGDGGNYGYTF	TRBV5-1	TRBJ1-2	NA	NA
TGTGCCAGCAGCTTGCAGGGAGGGGCTGAAGCTTTCTTT	CASSLQGGAEAFF	TRBV5-4	TRBJ1-1	NA	NA
TGTGCCAGCAGTGAAATCCTAGCGGGGGCCACCGAGCAGTACTTC	CASSEILAGATEQYF	TRBV6-1	TRBJ2-7	NA	TRBD2
TGCAGCGTTGAAGATAGGAGGCGGGGCACAGATACGCAGTATTTT	CSVEDRRRGTDTQYF	TRBV29-1	TRBJ2-3	NA	NA